The entry that follows covers one TCR beta chain sequence. The observed sequence ends 3 residues before the CDR3 terminus, with the missing tail filled in from the germline J gene. Data came from immunoSEQ multiplex PCR; TCRdb stores just in-frame clones and leaves some out. The sample has approximately 30,000 clones. The data originate from a study of Tregs in tolerant kidney transplant recipients. Germline V gene lookup returns CDR1 SNHLY and CDR2 FYNNEI. V lost 6 bases, J lost 5 bases, and 8 bases stayed unmatched. The CDR3 spans 14 residues. Mixed chimerism was transient after nonmyeloablative marrow transplants from related graft donors. Unstimulated Tregs (CD4+CD25+CD127-) and CD4+CD25- non-Tregs were sorted from PBMCs.

The sample in question was CD4+ T cells from blood (PBMCs), obtained 24 months after the transplant. The receptor's source is a human patient who received a combined kidney and bone marrow transplant. Among the T cells, some may be from the graft donor. The chain has TRBV2 and TRBJ2-7; 9 bases align to TRBD1. The CDR3 loop is CASRAGQGKDEQYF. CDR3 DNA, as far as it was read: TGTGCCAGCAGGGCGGGACAGGGAAAAGACGAG.